The present TCR beta chain was sequenced within a study of blood T cell repertoires in COVID-19. Across the study: Collection of acute and convalescent COVID-19 samples took place in the United States, Italy and Spain. T cells, B-cell-depleted T cells, or PBMCs provided the cDNA or gDNA that served as material.

Seattle's enrolled individuals joined amid active infection and were then monitored longitudinally. Germline trimming cut 10 bases from V and 9 bases from J; bases unmatched to any gene: 9. The CDR3 contains 13 residues. Germline V gene data show CDR1 as MNHNY and CDR2 as SVGAGI (reference sequence). Original analysis: For nucleated cells, counts were estimated from reference gene primer amplification. Method: immunoSEQ multiplex PCR; TCRdb's copy keeps in-frame clones and lacks some. The DNA was the basis for D and trimming; V, J and clone size are from that table. The sample holds more than 85,000 clones; about 90% are singletons and the top ten take approximately 5.4%.

The sequence came from a woman between 50 and 59 years old with COVID-19, enrolled during active disease. The specimen was peripheral blood. The chain couples TRBV6-6 to TRBJ1-6; 7 bases match TRBD1. CDR3 residues: CATTRGASSPLHF. The CDR3 bases are TGTGCCACAACCAGGGGGGCGAGTTCACCCCTCCACTTT.